The 3 T cell receptor beta chains presented below share a single source sample, sequenced in a study of T cell responses to AZD1222 COVID-19 vaccine. Produced via immunoSEQ multiplex PCR; TCRdb's table is partial and in-frame only. The data show over 150,000 clones, just over 90% seen once. The sequences come from peripheral blood, collected on day 0 of AZD1222 vaccination. These receptors came from an adult in good health.

V gene TRBV3-1 (or the pseudogene TRBV3-2) combines with J gene TRBJ2-7, with D perhaps assigned TRBD1 or TRBD2 (5 bases each). This CDR3 contains 13 residues. Germline V gives CDR1 LGHDT, CDR2 YNNKEL (reference sequence). V lost 4 bases and J lost 2, with 9 bases in between. CDR3 amino acids: CASSPTAAYEQYF. DNA for the CDR3: TGTGCCAGCAGCCCGACAGCGGCCTACGAGCAGTACTTC.

The gene calls are TRBV19 and TRBJ1-5; D is uncertain. The CDR3 is 13 amino acids. V lost 3 bases and J lost 4, with 7 bases in between. Germline V gives CDR1 LNHDA, CDR2 SQIVND (reference sequence). CDR3 coding DNA: TGTGCCAGTAGTATCCTCGCGAATCAGCCCCAGCATTTT. Translation gives CASSILANQPQHF.

J is TRBJ1-1 and V is TRBV30, with a possible D match to TRBD1 (5 bases). This CDR3 is built from 14 residues. The germline gives CDR1 GTSNPN, CDR2 SVGIG (reference sequence). V was shortened by 0 bases and J by 2 bases, with 10 bases between the two germline ends. CDR3 nucleotides: TGTGCCTGGAGTGTTCCCAGGGCTAACACTGAAGCTTTCTTT. Translating it yields CAWSVPRANTEAFF.